The source of this T cell receptor (beta chain) is a study of cytomegalovirus exposure and HLA in healthy donors. It was with 60 Vbeta and 13 Jbeta primers that the PCR ran. TCRdb keeps only in-frame clones here, not all; method: immunoSEQ multiplex PCR. The sample holds roughly 100,000 clones, over 80% seen once. V lost 6 bases and J lost 7; bases outside the gene matches: 7. The germline V gene has CDR1 MNHEY and CDR2 SVGAGI. There are 15 residues in the CDR3. This chain uses TRBV6-5 with TRBJ1-4; TRBD1 matches at 11 bases. This sequence was found in a middle-aged man in good health and CMV-seronegative. The sample was PBMCs. CDR3 in DNA: TGTGCCAGCAGATCTACCGGGACAGGGGGTGAAAAACTGTTTTTT. Protein sequence: CASRSTGTGGEKLFF.